This T cell receptor (beta chain) was recovered during a study of regulatory T cells in long-lasting Graves disease. Study-level points and caveats: Persistent disease exhibited a predilection for TRBV28, TRBJ1-2 and TRBJ2-5.

Time point defined: newly diagnosed GD, antithyroid drugs for less than 3 months. The TCR library was made from RNA extracted from PBMCs. A note on this clonotype: Its antigen is unknown.

CDR3-region Arm-PCR and iRepertoire HTBI primers produced the TCR beta libraries. TCRdb processed the multiplex PCR reads anew with MiXCR; each CDR3 protein has one entry. Of under 400,000 distinct CDR3 sequences in the sample, 15% to 20% were seen once. The germline CDR1 and CDR2 sequences are SGHDN and FVKESK. The CDR3 contains 18 residues. J lost 1 base, V lost 3 bases, and 10 bases had no gene match. These data also formed part of another study, on T cells in Graves' hyperthyroidism and ophthalmopathy. That publication notes: RT-PCR in the first round (using the HTBI primer set) targeted the TCR CDR3. In the analysis, a 13 V-J model separated ophthalmopathy from stable hyperthyroidism.

This chain joins TRBV14 and TRBJ2-3, with 10 bases that match TRBD2. Here the sequenced sample was peripheral blood mononuclear cells (PBMCs), taken at new diagnosis, from a patient treated with antithyroid drugs. This clonotype was sampled from a man in his forties with Graves disease. The CDR3 DNA reads TGTGCCAGCAGCCAGAAGCTCATAGCGGGGGGACGCACAGATACGCAGTATTTT. Translation gives CASSQKLIAGGRTDTQYF. The full variable domain, completed using reference TRBV14 and TRBJ2-3, is EAGVTQFPSHSVIEKGQTVTLRCDPISGHDNLYWYRRVMGKEIKFLLHFVKESKQDESGMPNNRFLAERTGGTYSTLKVQPAELEDSGVYFCASSQKLIAGGRTDTQYFGPGTRLTVL.